This paragraph reports one T cell receptor (beta chain). This clonotype was observed a few times. Its antigen remains undetermined. There are no base qualities to consult, and no much larger clone falls within one base. The data belong to a study of blood T cells in healthy people across ages (dated by TCRdb to between 2014 and 2017). With regard to the full study: In model experiments, roughly one uniquely barcoded TCR beta cDNA molecule per two T cells was captured by template switching. Donors of different ages were randomly distributed across sequencing lanes to avoid experimental bias. The donors were split into four age groups: young (average 16 years), middle-aged (more than 35), aged (over 55) and long-lived (roughly 77). Using deep sequencing normalized with unique cDNA molecular identifiers, the study measured how TCR beta repertoire diversity changes with age. For two donors (one aged 18 to 30 and one aged 80 or older), the study analyzed two additional independent replicas of 1 million unique cDNA reads from the same blood draw.

From the germline V gene, CDR1 is SQVTM and CDR2 is ANQGSEA. The V end gives up 6 bases and the J end 0 bases, leaving 6 bases in the junction not matched to a gene. The CDR3, cysteine through phenylalanine, is 14 amino acids long. The read is trimmed to its CDR3 DNA, 42 bases read in frame from base 1. Results and caveats for the whole study, not just this receptor: Bulk unsorted PBMC profiling prevented conclusive comparison of naive and antigen-experienced compartments. Because the CMV infection status of the donors was unknown, age-related changes in expanded clonotypes may potentially have been confounded. Observed TCR beta diversity per million T cells fell roughly linearly with age, and a significant reduction was already apparent by age roughly 40. Compared with the aged group, the long-lived group had more naive CD4+ T cells, fewer expanded clones and increased TCR diversity, a pattern suggesting age selection. There was a strong correlation between observed TCR beta diversity and the percentage of naive T cells measured by flow cytometry. Estimates of total diversity based on one million sequenced T cells were regarded as lower bounds and as underestimates.

The donors were about 40 Caucasian individuals from Russia, aged roughly 6 to 100 years, who were systemically healthy. Roughly 10 milliliters of peripheral blood were drawn from each donor into EDTA-treated Vacutainer tubes. PBMCs were isolated by Ficoll-Paque density-gradient centrifugation, with at least 6 million obtained per sample. Total RNA was extracted from PBMCs with Trizol reagent, with at least 6 micrograms obtained per sample. The percentages of naive CD45RAhigh/CD27high T cells were determined by flow cytometry on a PBMC aliquot from every donor. The method was 5' RACE. The sequencing machine was an Illumina HiSeq 2500. A second PCR of about 6 to 11 cycles was run with a J-beta primer mix and a sample-barcoded 5' primer. A template-switch 5' adaptor carrying 12 random nucleotides introduced a unique molecular identifier onto each TCR beta cDNA molecule. At least 2.5 million CDR3-containing paired-end reads were obtained from each sample. All of the RNA was converted into first-strand cDNA using the Mint cDNA synthesis kit, with a TRBC-specific oligonucleotide serving as the primer. Following uracil-DNA glycosylase treatment, a first 18-cycle PCR with universal primers M1SS and BC2_uni_R was performed on all cDNA. Per the original workflow: Normalization of each sample was performed by random selection of 1 million high-quality reads, each carrying a distinct molecular identifier. Reads with shared molecular identifiers were discarded instead of being binned into consensus sequences. MiTCR, set to a Q25 quality threshold and the strictest error-elimination algorithm, was used for CDR3 identification, clonotype clustering and error correction. Lower-bound total TCR beta diversity was estimated with a nonparametric unseen species model using Euler transformation. TCRdb reanalyzed the raw reads on its own, using fastp at Q25 for trimming and MiXCR for clone calling, and kept in-frame beta chains. Each record represents a unique CDR3 protein, reported with the most common genes and DNA among its rows. V and J calls and clone size were set by TCRdb, not the authors. Here the sample has roughly 2 million distinct CDR3 sequences; 49% occur a single time. The ten largest account for 2% to 2.5% of the sample.

The chain couples TRBV29-1 to TRBJ2-5, with 8 middle bases fitting TRBD2. The sequence was collected from a woman aged 40 to 50 in good health. Input material: blood. The CDR3 here reads CSVARLAYQETQYF. The nucleotides are TGCAGCGTAGCAAGACTAGCGTACCAAGAGACCCAGTACTTC.